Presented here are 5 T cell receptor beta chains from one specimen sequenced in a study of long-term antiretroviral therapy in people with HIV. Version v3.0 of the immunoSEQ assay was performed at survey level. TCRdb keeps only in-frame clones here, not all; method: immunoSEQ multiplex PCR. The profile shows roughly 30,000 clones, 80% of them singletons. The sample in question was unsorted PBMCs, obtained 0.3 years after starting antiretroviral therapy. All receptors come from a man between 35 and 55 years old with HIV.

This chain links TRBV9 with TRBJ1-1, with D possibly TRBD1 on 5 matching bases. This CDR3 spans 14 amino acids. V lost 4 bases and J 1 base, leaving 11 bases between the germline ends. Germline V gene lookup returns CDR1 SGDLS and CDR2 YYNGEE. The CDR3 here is CASSPWGENTEAFF. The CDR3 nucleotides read TGTGCCAGCAGCCCCTGGGGGGAGAACACTGAAGCTTTCTTT.

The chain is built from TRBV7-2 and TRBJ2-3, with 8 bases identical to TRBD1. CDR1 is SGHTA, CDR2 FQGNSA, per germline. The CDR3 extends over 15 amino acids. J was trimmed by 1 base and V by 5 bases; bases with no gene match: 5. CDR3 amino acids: CASSLRTGRTDTQYF. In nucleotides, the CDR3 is TGTGCCAGCAGCCTCCGGACAGGGCGCACAGATACGCAGTATTTT.

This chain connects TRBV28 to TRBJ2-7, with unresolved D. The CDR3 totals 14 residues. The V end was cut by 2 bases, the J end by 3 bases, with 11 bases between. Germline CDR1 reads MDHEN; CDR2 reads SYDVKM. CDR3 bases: TGTGCCAGCAGTTTAAAAGGGTATCACTACGAGCAGTACTTC. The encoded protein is CASSLKGYHYEQYF.

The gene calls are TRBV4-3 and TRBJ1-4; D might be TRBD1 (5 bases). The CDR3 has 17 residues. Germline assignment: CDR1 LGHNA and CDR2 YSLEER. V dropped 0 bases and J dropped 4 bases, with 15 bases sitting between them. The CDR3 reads CASSQDPPQGSNEKLFF. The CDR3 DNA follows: TGCGCCAGCAGCCAAGATCCCCCCCAGGGTAGTAATGAAAAACTGTTTTTT.

CDR3 region: CASSFLGGLADTQYF. The CDR3 DNA follows: TGCGCCAGCAGTTTTCTTGGGGGCCTCGCAGATACGCAGTATTTT. The chain recombines TRBV5-1 with TRBJ2-3, with D possibly being TRBD1 (6 bases). This CDR3 is built from 15 residues. Trimming took 5 bases from V and 4 from J, leaving 17 bases between them. From germline, CDR1 is SGHRS and CDR2 YFSETQ.